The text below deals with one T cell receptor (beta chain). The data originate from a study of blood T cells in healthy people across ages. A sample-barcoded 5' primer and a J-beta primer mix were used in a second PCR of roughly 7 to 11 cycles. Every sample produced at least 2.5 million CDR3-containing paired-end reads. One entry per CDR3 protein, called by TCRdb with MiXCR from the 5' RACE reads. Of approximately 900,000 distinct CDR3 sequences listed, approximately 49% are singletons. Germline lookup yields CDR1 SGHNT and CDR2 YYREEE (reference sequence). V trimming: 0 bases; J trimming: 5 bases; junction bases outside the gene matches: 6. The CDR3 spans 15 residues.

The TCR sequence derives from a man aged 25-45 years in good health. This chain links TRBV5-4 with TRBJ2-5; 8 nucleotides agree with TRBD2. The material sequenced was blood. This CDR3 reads CASSLGAGGWETQYF. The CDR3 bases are TGTGCCAGCAGCTTGGGTGCGGGGGGATGGGAGACCCAGTACTTC.